The following is a T cell receptor (beta chain) sequence with its context. This entry comes from a study of blood T cell repertoires in COVID-19. Study summary: T cells, B-cell-depleted T cells, or PBMCs provided the cDNA or gDNA that served as material.

With 3 bases removed from V and 2 bases from J, the gap between germline ends came to 7 bases. Per germline, CDR1 ENHRY and CDR2 SYGVKD. The CDR3 is made up of 13 amino acids. The table came from immunoSEQ multiplex PCR; TCRdb's copy has only in-frame clones and leaves some out. The table shows roughly 110,000 clones, with 80% occurring only once. The sequenced material came from peripheral blood. This sequence was found in a man between 65 and 79 years old with acute or convalescent COVID-19. The chain has TRBV10-3 and TRBJ1-2; no reliable D call. CDR3 residues: CAISEGGNYGYTF. Here the CDR3 DNA reads TGTGCCATCAGTGAAGGAGGGAACTATGGCTACACCTTC.